This T cell receptor (beta chain) came from a study of blood T cell repertoires in COVID-19. In its sample, this clone was seen a few times. Under the authors' procedure: How many nucleated cells were present was estimated from reference gene primer amplification. Sequenced by immunoSEQ multiplex PCR; TCRdb stores in-frame clones only, minus some. Clonal size and the V and J genes are those of that table, whereas D and trimming came from the DNA. Here the sample spans fewer than 450,000 clones, 88% being singletons. CDR1 is SGDLS and CDR2 is YYNGEE in the germline V gene. The CDR3 is made up of 17 amino acids. V dropped 3 bases and J dropped 3 bases, with 19 bases sitting between them.

The sequencing sample was made of PBMCs or T cells enriched from blood (not recorded which). This chain uses TRBV9 with TRBJ1-3; tentative D call: TRBD1 (6 bases). The receptor comes from a woman aged 18 to 35 who had recovered from COVID-19. CDR3 nucleotides: TGTGCCAGCAGCGCCTCCCCCACAGGGCGGCATGGAAACACCATATATTTT. Its protein product is CASSASPTGRHGNTIYF.